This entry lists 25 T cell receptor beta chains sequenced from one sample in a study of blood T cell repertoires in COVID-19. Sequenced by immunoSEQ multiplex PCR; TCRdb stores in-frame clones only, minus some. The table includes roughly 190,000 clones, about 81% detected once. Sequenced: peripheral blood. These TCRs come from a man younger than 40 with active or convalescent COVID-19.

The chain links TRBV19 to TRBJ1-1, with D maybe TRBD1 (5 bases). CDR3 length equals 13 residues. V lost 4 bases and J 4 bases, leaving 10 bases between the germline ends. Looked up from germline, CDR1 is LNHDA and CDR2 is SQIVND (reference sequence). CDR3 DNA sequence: TGTGCCAGTAGTACCAGGGTGCGCACTGAAGCTTTCTTT. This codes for CASSTRVRTEAFF. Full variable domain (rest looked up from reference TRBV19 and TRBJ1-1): DGGITQSPKYLFRKEGQNVTLSCEQNLNHDAMYWYRQDPGQGLRLIYYSQIVNDFQKGDIAEGYSVSREKKESFPLTVTSAQKNPTAFYLCASSTRVRTEAFFGQGTRLTVV.

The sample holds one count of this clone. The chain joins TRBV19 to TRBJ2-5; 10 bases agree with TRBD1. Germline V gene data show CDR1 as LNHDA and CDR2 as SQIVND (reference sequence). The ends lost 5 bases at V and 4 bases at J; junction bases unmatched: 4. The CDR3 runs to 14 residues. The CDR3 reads CASSSGQGTETQYF. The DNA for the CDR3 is TGTGCCAGTAGTTCGGGACAGGGGACAGAGACCCAGTACTTC.

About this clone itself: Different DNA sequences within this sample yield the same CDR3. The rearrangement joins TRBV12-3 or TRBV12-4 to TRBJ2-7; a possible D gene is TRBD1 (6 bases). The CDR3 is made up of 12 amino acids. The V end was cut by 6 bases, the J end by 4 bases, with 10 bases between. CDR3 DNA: TGTGCCAGCAGCGCGGACAGTTACGAGCAGTACTTC. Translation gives CASSADSYEQYF.

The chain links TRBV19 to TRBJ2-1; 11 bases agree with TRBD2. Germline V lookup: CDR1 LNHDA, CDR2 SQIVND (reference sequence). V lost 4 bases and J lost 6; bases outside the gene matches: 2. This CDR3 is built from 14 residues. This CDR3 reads CASSTGLAGNEQFF. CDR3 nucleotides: TGTGCCAGTAGTACTGGACTAGCGGGCAATGAGCAGTTCTTC. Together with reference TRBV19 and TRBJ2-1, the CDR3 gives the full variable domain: DGGITQSPKYLFRKEGQNVTLSCEQNLNHDAMYWYRQDPGQGLRLIYYSQIVNDFQKGDIAEGYSVSREKKESFPLTVTSAQKNPTAFYLCASSTGLAGNEQFFGPGTRLTVL.

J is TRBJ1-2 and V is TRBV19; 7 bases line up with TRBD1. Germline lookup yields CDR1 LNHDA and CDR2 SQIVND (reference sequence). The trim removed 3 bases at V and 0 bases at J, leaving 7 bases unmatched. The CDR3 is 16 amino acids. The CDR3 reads CASSMRGQLTNYGYTF. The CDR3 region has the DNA TGTGCCAGTAGTATGAGGGGACAGCTGACTAACTATGGCTACACCTTC.

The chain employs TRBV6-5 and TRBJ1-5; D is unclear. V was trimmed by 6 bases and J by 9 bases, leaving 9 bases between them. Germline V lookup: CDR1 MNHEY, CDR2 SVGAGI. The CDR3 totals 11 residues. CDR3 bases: TGTGCCAGCAGACTCCCCGGGCCCCAGCATTTT. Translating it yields CASRLPGPQHF.

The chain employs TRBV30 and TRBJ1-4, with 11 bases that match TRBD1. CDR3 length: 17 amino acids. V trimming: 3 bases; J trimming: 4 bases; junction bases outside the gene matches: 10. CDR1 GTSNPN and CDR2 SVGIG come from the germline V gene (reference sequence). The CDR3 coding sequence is TGTGCCTGGAGCCGAGGGACAGGGGGATTCGGTAATGAAAAACTGTTTTTT. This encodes CAWSRGTGGFGNEKLFF.

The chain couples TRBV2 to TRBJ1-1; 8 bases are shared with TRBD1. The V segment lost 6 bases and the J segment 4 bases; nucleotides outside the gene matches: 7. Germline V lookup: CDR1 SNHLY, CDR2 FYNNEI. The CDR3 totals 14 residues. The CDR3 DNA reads TGTGCCAGCAGGGCCCCCGGGACAGGCACTGAAGCTTTCTTT. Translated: CASRAPGTGTEAFF.

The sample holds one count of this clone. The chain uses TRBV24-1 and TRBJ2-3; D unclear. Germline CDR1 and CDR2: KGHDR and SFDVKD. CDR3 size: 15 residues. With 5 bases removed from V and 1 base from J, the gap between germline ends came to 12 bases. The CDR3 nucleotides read TGTGCCACCAGTGGCGCCGGTTCCGGCACAGATACGCAGTATTTT. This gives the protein CATSGAGSGTDTQYF.

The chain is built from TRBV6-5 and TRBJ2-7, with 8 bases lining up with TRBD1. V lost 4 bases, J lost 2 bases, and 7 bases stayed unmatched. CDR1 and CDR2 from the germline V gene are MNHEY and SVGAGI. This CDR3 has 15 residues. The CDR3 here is CASSSTGQGTYEQYF. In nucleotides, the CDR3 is TGTGCCAGCAGTTCTACCGGACAGGGTACCTACGAGCAGTACTTC.

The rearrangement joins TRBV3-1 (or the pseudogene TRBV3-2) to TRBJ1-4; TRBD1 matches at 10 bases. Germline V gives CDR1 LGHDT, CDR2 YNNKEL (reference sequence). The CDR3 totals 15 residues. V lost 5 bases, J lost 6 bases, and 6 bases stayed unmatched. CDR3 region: CASSSRGTGDEKLFF. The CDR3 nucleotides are TGTGCCAGCAGCTCAAGGGGGACAGGGGATGAAAAACTGTTTTTT.

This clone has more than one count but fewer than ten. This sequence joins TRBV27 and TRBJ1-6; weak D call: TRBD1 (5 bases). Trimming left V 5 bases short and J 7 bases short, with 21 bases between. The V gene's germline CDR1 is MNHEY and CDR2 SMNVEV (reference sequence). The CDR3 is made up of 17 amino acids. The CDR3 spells CASSPQPRGAGNSPLHF. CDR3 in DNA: TGTGCCAGCAGTCCCCAGCCCCGTGGGGCAGGGAATTCACCCCTCCACTTT.

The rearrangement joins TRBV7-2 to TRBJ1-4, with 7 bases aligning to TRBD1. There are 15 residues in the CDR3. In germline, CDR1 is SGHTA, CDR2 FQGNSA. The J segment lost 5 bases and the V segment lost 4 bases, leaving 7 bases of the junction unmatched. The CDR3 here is CASSSPGQSNEKLFF. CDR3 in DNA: TGTGCCAGCAGCTCCCCGGGACAGTCGAATGAAAAACTGTTTTTT.

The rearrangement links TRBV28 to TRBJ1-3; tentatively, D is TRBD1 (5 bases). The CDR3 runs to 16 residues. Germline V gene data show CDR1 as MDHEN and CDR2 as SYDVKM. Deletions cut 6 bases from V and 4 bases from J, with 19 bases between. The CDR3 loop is CASRQDVPPPGNTIYF. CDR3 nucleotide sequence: TGTGCCAGCAGACAGGACGTCCCCCCACCAGGAAACACCATATATTTT.

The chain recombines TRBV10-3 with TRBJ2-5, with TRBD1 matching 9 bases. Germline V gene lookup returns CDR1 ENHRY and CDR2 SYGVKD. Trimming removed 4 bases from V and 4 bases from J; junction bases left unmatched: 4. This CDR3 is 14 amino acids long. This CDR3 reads CAISGGTGRETQYF. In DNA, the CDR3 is TGTGCCATCAGTGGGGGGACAGGGCGAGAGACCCAGTACTTC.

For the CDR3, the DNA is TGTGCCAGCAGTGGACAGTCTGATAGCTCCTACGAGCAGTACGTC. This translates into CASSGQSDSSYEQYV. V usage is TRBV28 and J usage is TRBJ2-7, with a tentative D call TRBD1 (6 bases). V lost 5 bases and J lost 0, with 14 bases in between. This CDR3 spans 15 amino acids. Germline CDR1 MDHEN, CDR2 SYDVKM.

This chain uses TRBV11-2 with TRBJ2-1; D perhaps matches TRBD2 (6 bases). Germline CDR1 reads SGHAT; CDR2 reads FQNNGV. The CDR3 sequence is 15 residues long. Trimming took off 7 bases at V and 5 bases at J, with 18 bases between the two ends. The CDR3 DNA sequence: TGTGCCAGCACCCCCCCGGGAGTCGGGCACAATGAGCAGTTCTTC. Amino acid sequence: CASTPPGVGHNEQFF.

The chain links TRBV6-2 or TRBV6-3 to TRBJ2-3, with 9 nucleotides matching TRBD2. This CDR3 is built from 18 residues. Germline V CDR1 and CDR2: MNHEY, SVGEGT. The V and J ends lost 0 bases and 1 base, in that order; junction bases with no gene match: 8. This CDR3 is CASSYSLAGGDGTDTQYF. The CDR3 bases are TGTGCCAGCAGTTACTCACTAGCGGGCGGGGATGGCACAGATACGCAGTATTTT.

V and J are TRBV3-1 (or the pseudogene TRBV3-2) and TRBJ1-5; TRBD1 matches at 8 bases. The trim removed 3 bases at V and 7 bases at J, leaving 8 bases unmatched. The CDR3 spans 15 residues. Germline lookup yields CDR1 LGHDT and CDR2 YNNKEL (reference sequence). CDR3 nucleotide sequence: TGTGCCAGCAGCCATTCTACAGGGGGGAAGCAGCCCCAGCATTTT. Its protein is CASSHSTGGKQPQHF.

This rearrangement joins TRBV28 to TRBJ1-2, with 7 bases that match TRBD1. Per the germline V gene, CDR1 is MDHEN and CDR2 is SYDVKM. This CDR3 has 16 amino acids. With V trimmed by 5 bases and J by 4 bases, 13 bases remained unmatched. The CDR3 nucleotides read TGTGCCAGCAGTCTGGGGCCCGGGGACAGCTTCTATGGCTACACCTTC. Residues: CASSLGPGDSFYGYTF.

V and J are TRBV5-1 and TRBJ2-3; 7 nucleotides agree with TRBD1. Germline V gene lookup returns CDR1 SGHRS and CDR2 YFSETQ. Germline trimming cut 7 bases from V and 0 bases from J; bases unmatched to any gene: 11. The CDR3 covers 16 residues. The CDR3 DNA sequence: TGCGCCAGCGGACAACGCGGACAGGCTAGCACAGATACGCAGTATTTT. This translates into CASGQRGQASTDTQYF.

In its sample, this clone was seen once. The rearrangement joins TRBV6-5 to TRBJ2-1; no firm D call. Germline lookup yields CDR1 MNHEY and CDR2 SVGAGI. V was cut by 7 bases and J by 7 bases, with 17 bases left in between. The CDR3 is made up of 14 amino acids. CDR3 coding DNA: TGTGCCAGCACGCGAGGTTCGTCCGGGAATGAGCAGTTCTTC. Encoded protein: CASTRGSSGNEQFF.

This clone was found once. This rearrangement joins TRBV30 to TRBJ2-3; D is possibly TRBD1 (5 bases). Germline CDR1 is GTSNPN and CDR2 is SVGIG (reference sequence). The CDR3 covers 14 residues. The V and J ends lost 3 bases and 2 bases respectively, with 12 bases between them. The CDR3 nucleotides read TGTGCCTGGAGCCAGGGATATTCCACAGATACGCAGTATTTT. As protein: CAWSQGYSTDTQYF.

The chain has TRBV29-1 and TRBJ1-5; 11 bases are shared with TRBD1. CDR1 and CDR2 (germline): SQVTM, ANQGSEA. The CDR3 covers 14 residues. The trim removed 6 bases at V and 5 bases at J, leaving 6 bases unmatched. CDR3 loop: CSVTGQGADQPQHF. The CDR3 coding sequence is TGCAGCGTCACCGGACAGGGGGCTGATCAGCCCCAGCATTTT.

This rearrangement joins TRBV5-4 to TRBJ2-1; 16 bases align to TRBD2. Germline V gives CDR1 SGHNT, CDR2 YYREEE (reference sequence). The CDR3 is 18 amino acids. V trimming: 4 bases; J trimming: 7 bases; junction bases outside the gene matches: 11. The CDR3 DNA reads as TGTGCCAGCAGCGCCGGGACTAGCGGGGGGGCAAGGGAAAATGAGCAGTTCTTC. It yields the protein CASSAGTSGGARENEQFF.